The 18 T cell receptor beta chains given below trace back to one sample, sequenced in a study of OX40 agonist ivuxolimab in advanced cancers. Clones were read by immunoSEQ multiplex PCR, and TCRdb kept only the in-frame ones, dropping some. The data hold about 83,000 clones, with 84% observed a single time. The source material was CD4+ or CD8+ T cells sorted from blood, sampled in a trial of the OX40 agonist ivuxolimab. The receptors were sampled from an adult with an advanced solid tumor such as melanoma, head and neck, liver or kidney cancer.

The V call is TRBV19, the J call TRBJ1-1, with 12 bases fitting TRBD1. Germline loops: CDR1 LNHDA, CDR2 SQIVND (reference sequence). J gave up 3 bases and V 0 bases, and 8 bases lay outside the gene matches. The CDR3 consists of 18 residues. The CDR3 spells CASSIDRGDRGPYTEAFF. The CDR3 DNA follows: TGTGCCAGTAGTATAGATCGGGGGGACAGGGGGCCCTACACTGAAGCTTTCTTT.

The gene calls are TRBV7-8 and TRBJ1-5, with TRBD1 matching 7 bases. V lost 0 bases to trimming and J lost 2 bases; unmatched junction nucleotides: 1. Germline V gene data show CDR1 as SGHVS and CDR2 as FQNEAQ. The CDR3 totals 15 residues. The CDR3 sequence: CASSLATGRNQPQHF. CDR3 coding DNA: TGTGCCAGCAGCTTAGCGACAGGGCGCAATCAGCCCCAGCATTTT.

CDR3 loop: CASKGLAVYNEQFF. Here the CDR3 DNA reads TGTGCCAGTAAAGGACTAGCGGTGTACAATGAGCAGTTCTTC. The chain joins TRBV19 to TRBJ2-1, with TRBD2 identical over 10 bases. The V and J ends lost 7 bases and 4 bases, in that order; junction bases with no gene match: 4. Germline V lookup: CDR1 LNHDA, CDR2 SQIVND (reference sequence). The length of the CDR3 is 14 residues.

This chain joins TRBV6-5 and TRBJ1-2, with 7 bases matching TRBD1. Germline V CDR1 and CDR2: MNHEY, SVGAGI. There are 13 residues in the CDR3. V lost 5 bases, J lost 4 bases, and 4 bases stayed unmatched. CDR3: CASSKQGSYGYTF. The CDR3 nucleotides read TGTGCCAGCAGTAAACAGGGGAGCTATGGCTACACCTTC.

The sample holds a few counts of this clone. The rearrangement joins TRBV2 to TRBJ2-3; D unclear. V lost 2 bases and J lost 9, with 9 bases in between. The CDR3 runs to 12 residues. Germline V gene lookup returns CDR1 SNHLY and CDR2 FYNNEI. CDR3 amino acids: CASSESLLTQYF. CDR3 sequence (DNA): TGTGCCAGCAGTGAATCCCTATTAACGCAGTATTTT. Based on the CDR3 plus reference TRBV2 and TRBJ2-3, the full variable domain is EPEVTQTPSHQVTQMGQEVILRCVPISNHLYFYWYRQILGQKVEFLVSFYNNEISEKSEIFDDQFSVERPDGSNFTLKIRSTKLEDSAMYFCASSESLLTQYFGPGTRLTVL.

The rearrangement joins TRBV15 to TRBJ2-2; no definite D call. The CDR3 has 13 residues. Germline V gene sequence: CDR1 LNHNV, CDR2 YYDKDF (reference sequence). V was trimmed by 8 bases and J by 2 bases, leaving 9 bases between them. The CDR3: CATGDLNTGELFF. CDR3 DNA: TGTGCCACCGGGGATTTAAACACCGGGGAGCTGTTTTTT.

This clone was detected only once. The chain employs TRBV5-1 and TRBJ1-2; TRBD1 matches 10 bases. There are 16 residues in the CDR3. Germline V gene lookup returns CDR1 SGHRS and CDR2 YFSETQ. V trimming: 2 bases; J trimming: 8 bases; junction bases outside the gene matches: 12. The CDR3 nucleotides read TGCGCCAGCAGCTTAGGGACAGGGGTAGTTACGGAAGGCTACACCTTC. It yields the protein CASSLGTGVVTEGYTF.

The V gene is TRBV27, the J gene TRBJ2-1, with 8 nucleotides matching TRBD2. Trimming took 6 bases from V and 6 from J; bases not matched to a gene: 7. Germline V gene lookup returns CDR1 MNHEY and CDR2 SMNVEV (reference sequence). The length of the CDR3 is 14 residues. CDR3 DNA: TGTGCCAGCAGCCAGGGACTAGGTGGCAATGAGCAGTTCTTC. Protein product: CASSQGLGGNEQFF.

The genes are TRBV6-4 and TRBJ2-5, with a tentative D call TRBD2 (7 bases). Germline CDR1 reads MRHNA; CDR2 reads SNTAGT. V was pared by 3 bases and J by 4 bases, with 15 bases between. The CDR3 is made up of 15 amino acids. Here the CDR3 reads CASSETHREGETQYF. The CDR3 DNA reads TGTGCCAGCAGTGAGACTCACAGGGAGGGAGAGACCCAGTACTTC.

This sequence joins TRBV9 and TRBJ1-1; TRBD1 matches 9 bases. Germline V gene sequence: CDR1 SGDLS, CDR2 YYNGEE. The length of the CDR3 is 13 residues. The V gene end was trimmed by 3 bases and the J gene end by 11 bases; junction bases not matched to a gene: 8. The CDR3 reads CASSANRDRAAFF. CDR3 nucleotide sequence: TGTGCCAGCAGCGCGAACCGGGACAGGGCCGCTTTCTTT. Looking up the rest from reference TRBV9 and TRBJ1-1 gives the full variable domain: DSGVTQTPKHLITATGQRVTLRCSPRSGDLSVYWYQQSLDQGLQFLIQYYNGEERAKGNILERFSAQQFPDLHSELNLSSLELGDSALYFCASSANRDRAAFFGQGTRLTVV.

CDR3 sequence: CASRHLDTQYF. In DNA form, the CDR3 reads TGTGCCAGCAGACATTTAGATACGCAGTATTTT. V and J are TRBV6-5 and TRBJ2-3; D not resolved. Trimming removed 6 bases at V and 5 bases at J, with 6 bases between. Per germline, CDR1 MNHEY and CDR2 SVGAGI. CDR3 length equals 11 residues.

The J gene is TRBJ1-1, the V gene TRBV6-1; no reliable D call. Trimming took 4 bases from V and 1 from J, leaving 13 bases between them. Germline loops: CDR1 MNHNS, CDR2 SASEGT. The CDR3 sequence is 15 residues long. The CDR3, as DNA: TGTGCCAGCAGTGGCGGACGATTGGGGAACACTGAAGCTTTCTTT. Translated, it gives CASSGGRLGNTEAFF.

This chain connects TRBV7-3 to TRBJ1-1; a weak D match, TRBD1 (5 bases). This CDR3 contains 15 residues. Germline V lookup: CDR1 SGHTA, CDR2 FQGTGA. V lost 5 bases to trimming and J lost 0 bases, with 13 bases between them. The CDR3 here is CASSPRTLMNTEAFF. DNA for the CDR3: TGTGCCAGCAGCCCACGGACACTCATGAACACTGAAGCTTTCTTT.

About this clone itself: Germline and junction disagree at one end, which may indicate a read error. V is TRBV19 and J is TRBJ2-2; D is undetermined. The CDR3 contains 11 residues. The germline gives CDR1 LNHDA, CDR2 SQIVND (reference sequence). This CDR3 is CASSISGELFF. The CDR3 coding sequence is TGTGCCAGTAGTATTTCCGGAGAGCTGTTTTTT.

The chain has TRBV5-6 and TRBJ2-3; D is tentatively TRBD1 or TRBD2 (5 bases each). CDR1 is SGHDT and CDR2 is YYEEEE in the germline V gene. The CDR3 spans 16 residues. With 3 bases removed from V and 0 bases from J, the gap between germline ends came to 14 bases. The CDR3 spells CASSSGTIRSTDTQYF. DNA of the CDR3: TGTGCCAGCAGCTCTGGGACGATCAGGAGCACAGATACGCAGTATTTT.

This chain links TRBV19 with TRBJ1-1; D unclear. Germline V gene lookup returns CDR1 LNHDA and CDR2 SQIVND (reference sequence). V lost 3 bases to trimming and J lost 2 bases, with 7 bases between them. CDR3 size: 13 residues. CDR3 DNA: TGTGCCAGTAGTATCATTGGCAACACTGAAGCTTTCTTT. This translates into CASSIIGNTEAFF.

This clone was seen just once. This chain connects TRBV7-2 to TRBJ2-1; D is perhaps TRBD2 (6 bases). The germline V and J ends were trimmed by 7 bases and 3 bases, with 10 bases remaining between them. This CDR3 is built from 13 residues. Germline V gene lookup returns CDR1 SGHTA and CDR2 FQGNSA. This chain's CDR3 is CASTSGYYNEQFF. The CDR3 DNA sequence: TGTGCCAGCACGAGCGGGTACTACAATGAGCAGTTCTTC. Using reference TRBV7-2 and TRBJ2-1 for the parts outside the CDR3, the full variable domain is GAGVSQSPSNKVTEKGKDVELRCDPISGHTALYWYRQSLGQGLEFLIYFQGNSAPDKSGLPSDRFSAERTGGSVSTLTIQRTQQEDSAVYLCASTSGYYNEQFFGPGTRLTVL.

This sequence joins TRBV7-9 and TRBJ2-7; TRBD2 is a possible D gene (5 bases). CDR3 length equals 14 residues. Deletions cut 3 bases from V and 4 bases from J, with 13 bases between. The germline V gene has CDR1 SEHNR and CDR2 FQNEAQ (reference sequence). The CDR3 loop reads CASSFQRERYEQYF. Here the CDR3 DNA reads TGTGCCAGCAGCTTTCAAAGGGAGAGGTACGAGCAGTACTTC.